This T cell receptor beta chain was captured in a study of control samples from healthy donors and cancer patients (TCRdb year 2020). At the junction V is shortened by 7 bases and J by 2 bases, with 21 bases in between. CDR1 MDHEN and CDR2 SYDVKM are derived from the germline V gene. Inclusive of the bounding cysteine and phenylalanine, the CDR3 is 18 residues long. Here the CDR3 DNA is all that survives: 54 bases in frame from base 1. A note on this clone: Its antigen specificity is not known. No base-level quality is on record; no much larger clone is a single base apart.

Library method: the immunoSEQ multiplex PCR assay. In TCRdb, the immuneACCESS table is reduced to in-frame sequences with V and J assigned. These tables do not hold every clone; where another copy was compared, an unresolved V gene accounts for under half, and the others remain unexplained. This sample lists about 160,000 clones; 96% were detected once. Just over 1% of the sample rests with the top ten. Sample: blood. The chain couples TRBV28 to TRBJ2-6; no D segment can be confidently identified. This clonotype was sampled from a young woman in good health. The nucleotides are TGTGCCAGCACCACTGCAGAGCCCCGAGGTCCTGGGGCCAACGTCCTGACTTTC. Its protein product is CASTTAEPRGPGANVLTF.